Listed here are 15 T cell receptor beta chains from one sample, sequenced in a study of T cell responses to AZD1222 COVID-19 vaccine. Only in-frame clones appear in the TCRdb table, and some are missing; sequencing was by immunoSEQ multiplex PCR. This sample has tens of thousands of clones, with roughly 88% found just once. The sample consisted of peripheral blood, taken on day 0 of AZD1222 vaccination. Every receptor here comes from an adult in good health.

The CDR3 region has the DNA TGTGCCAGCAGCCAAGTGCGGGGGACCTACGAGCAGTACTTC. Protein product: CASSQVRGTYEQYF. V gene TRBV11-2 combines with J gene TRBJ2-7; the match to TRBD2 covers 7 bases. V dropped 5 bases and J dropped 2; count of bases not matched to a gene: 6. CDR3 length: 14 residues. Germline CDR1 SGHAT, CDR2 FQNNGV.

The chain uses TRBV28 and TRBJ1-3; no firm D call. CDR3 length equals 15 residues. Germline V gene data show CDR1 as MDHEN and CDR2 as SYDVKM. Trimming removed 4 bases from V and 4 bases from J, with 14 bases in between. The CDR3 reads CASSSARARGNTIYF. CDR3 coding DNA: TGTGCCAGCAGTTCCGCGCGAGCCCGGGGAAACACCATATATTTT.

CDR3: CASSQGTSLLTYNEQFF. The DNA for the CDR3 is TGTGCCAGCTCACAAGGGACCAGCCTATTAACCTACAATGAGCAGTTCTTC. The rearrangement links TRBV18 to TRBJ2-1; tentatively, D is TRBD1 or TRBD2 (5 bases each). Germline V gene lookup returns CDR1 KGHSH and CDR2 LQKENI. CDR3 length: 17 residues. V lost 4 bases to trimming and J lost 2 bases, with 18 bases between them.

The V gene is TRBV11-2, the J gene TRBJ1-1; the D is unclear. V lost 1 base, J lost 6 bases, and 9 bases lay in between. Germline V lookup: CDR1 SGHAT, CDR2 FQNNGV. CDR3 length equals 13 residues. CDR3 sequence: CASSLASSPEAFF. For the CDR3, the DNA is TGTGCCAGCAGCTTAGCTAGCAGCCCTGAAGCTTTCTTT.

This chain connects TRBV2 to TRBJ1-3; D gene uncertain. V gave up 2 bases and J gave up 4 bases, with 21 bases separating them. This CDR3 is 18 amino acids long. CDR1 and CDR2 (germline): SNHLY, FYNNEI. Here the CDR3 reads CASSEHSGEGSSGNTIYF. CDR3 bases: TGTGCCAGCAGTGAACATAGTGGGGAGGGATCCTCGGGAAACACCATATATTTT.

The chain links TRBV6-6 to TRBJ1-3, with 7 bases fitting TRBD1. The length of the CDR3 is 16 residues. The V segment lost 5 bases and the J segment 1 base; nucleotides outside the gene matches: 8. Germline V gene sequence: CDR1 MNHNY, CDR2 SVGAGI (reference sequence). The CDR3 spells CASSATQGVSGNTIYF. Written as DNA, the CDR3 is TGTGCCAGCAGTGCCACCCAGGGGGTTTCTGGAAACACCATATATTTT.

This chain connects TRBV3-1 (or the pseudogene TRBV3-2) to TRBJ1-1; 8 bases line up with TRBD1. Germline V CDR1 and CDR2: LGHDT, YNNKEL (reference sequence). This CDR3 spans 16 amino acids. The junction had 11 bases not matched to a gene; V was cut back by 4 bases and J by 4 bases. The CDR3 protein is CASSPPRTGWTTEAFF. CDR3 DNA sequence: TGTGCCAGCAGCCCCCCTAGGACAGGGTGGACCACTGAAGCTTTCTTT.

This chain uses TRBV3-1 (or the pseudogene TRBV3-2) with TRBJ1-2; no clear D. Deletions cut 1 base from V and 4 bases from J, with 10 bases between. There are 14 residues in the CDR3. Germline V lookup: CDR1 LGHDT, CDR2 YNNKEL (reference sequence). Written as DNA, the CDR3 is TGTGCCAGCAGCCAAGTCGAGGAAAGCTATGGCTACACCTTC. It yields the protein CASSQVEESYGYTF.

The chain recombines TRBV6-4 with TRBJ1-5; D unresolved. Between the trimmed V and J ends, which lost 6 bases and 4 bases, there was a span of 10 bases. Germline V gene lookup returns CDR1 MRHNA and CDR2 SNTAGT. The CDR3 extends over 13 amino acids. Here the CDR3 DNA reads TGTGCCAGCAGCGCTTCTCAAAATCAGCCCCAGCATTTT. Translating it yields CASSASQNQPQHF.

This clone was seen once. This chain uses TRBV6-6 with TRBJ1-4, with D uncertain. V dropped 5 bases and J dropped 5 bases, with 12 bases sitting between them. The CDR3 has 14 residues. Per the germline V gene, CDR1 is MNHNY and CDR2 is SVGAGI (reference sequence). CDR3 in DNA: TGTGCCAGCAGTAAACCGGACGGAAATGAAAAACTGTTTTTT. Encoded protein: CASSKPDGNEKLFF.

This rearrangement joins TRBV4-1 to TRBJ1-1; 8 bases are shared with TRBD1. This CDR3 is 15 amino acids long. The V gene end was trimmed by 1 base and the J gene end by 5 bases; junction bases not matched to a gene: 6. Per germline, CDR1 MGHRA and CDR2 YSYEKL. CDR3 region: CASSQVTGGRTEAFF. The CDR3 region has the DNA TGCGCCAGCAGCCAAGTAACAGGGGGGAGAACTGAAGCTTTCTTT.

The V and J genes are TRBV5-1 and TRBJ2-3; D possibly corresponds to TRBD2 (8 bases). The CDR3 length is 15 residues. The germline CDR1 and CDR2 sequences are SGHRS and YFSETQ. The germline V and J ends were trimmed by 4 bases and 4 bases, with 16 bases remaining between them. CDR3 nucleotides: TGCGCCAGCAGCCGGGAGGGGGCTGGGGCAGATACGCAGTATTTT. Translation: CASSREGAGADTQYF. Supplemented by reference TRBV5-1 and TRBJ2-3, the full variable domain reads KAGVTQTPRYLIKTRGQQVTLSCSPISGHRSVSWYQQTPGQGLQFLFEYFSETQRNKGNFPGRFSGRQFSNSRSEMNVSTLELGDSALYLCASSREGAGADTQYFGPGTRLTVL.

V usage is TRBV28 and J usage is TRBJ2-5; D ambiguous. V lost 4 bases and J lost 3, with 24 bases in between. This CDR3 is 18 amino acids long. Germline V lookup: CDR1 MDHEN, CDR2 SYDVKM. The CDR3 loop is CASSSLRQSLTAKETQYF. The CDR3, as DNA: TGTGCCAGCAGTTCCCTGCGGCAGAGCCTTACCGCCAAAGAGACCCAGTACTTC.

The CDR3 DNA is TGCGCCAGCAGCGTAGCCTGGAACACTGAAGCTTTCTTT. Translated: CASSVAWNTEAFF. This sequence joins TRBV5-1 and TRBJ1-1; D remains ambiguous. Germline lookup yields CDR1 SGHRS and CDR2 YFSETQ. The CDR3 is 13 residues long. Trimming removed 4 bases from V and 1 base from J, with 8 bases in between.

V gene TRBV19 combines with J gene TRBJ2-3; TRBD2 matches 10 bases. With V trimmed by 1 base and J by 4 bases, 5 bases remained unmatched. CDR3 length: 16 residues. Per germline, CDR1 LNHDA and CDR2 SQIVND (reference sequence). This CDR3 is CASSIVSAGGADTQYF. DNA of the CDR3: TGTGCCAGTAGTATAGTATCAGCGGGGGGGGCAGATACGCAGTATTTT.